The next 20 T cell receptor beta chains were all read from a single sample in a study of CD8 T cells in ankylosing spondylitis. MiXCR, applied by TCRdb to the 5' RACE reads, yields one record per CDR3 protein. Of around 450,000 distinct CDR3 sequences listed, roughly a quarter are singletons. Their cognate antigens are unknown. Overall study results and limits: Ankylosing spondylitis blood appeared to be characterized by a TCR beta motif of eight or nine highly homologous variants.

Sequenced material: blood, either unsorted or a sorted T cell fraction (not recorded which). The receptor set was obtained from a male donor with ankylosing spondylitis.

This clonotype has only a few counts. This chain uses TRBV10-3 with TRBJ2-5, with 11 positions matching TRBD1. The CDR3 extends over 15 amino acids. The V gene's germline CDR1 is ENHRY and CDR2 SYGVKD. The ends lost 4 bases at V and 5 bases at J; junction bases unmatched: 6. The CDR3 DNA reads TGTGCCATCAGTGGCGGACAGGGGGCGAAGGAGACCCAGTACTTC. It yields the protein CAISGGQGAKETQYF.

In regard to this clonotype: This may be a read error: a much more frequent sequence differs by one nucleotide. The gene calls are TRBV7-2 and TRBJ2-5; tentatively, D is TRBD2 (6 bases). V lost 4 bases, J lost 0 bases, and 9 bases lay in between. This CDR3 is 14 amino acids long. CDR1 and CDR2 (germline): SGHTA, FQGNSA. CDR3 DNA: TGTGCCAGCAGCTCCCTAGCGTACCAAGAGACCCAGTACTTC. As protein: CASSSLAYQETQYF.

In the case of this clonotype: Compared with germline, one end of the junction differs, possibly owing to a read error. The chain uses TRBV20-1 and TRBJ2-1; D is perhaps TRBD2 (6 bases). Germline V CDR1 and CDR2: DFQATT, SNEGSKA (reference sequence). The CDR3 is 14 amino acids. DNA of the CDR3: TGCAGCGCTAGAGACTCCCGAGCGGGCAATGAGCAGTTCTTC. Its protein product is CSARDSRAGNEQFF.

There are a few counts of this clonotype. CDR3 sequence: CASSFRTSGRADTGELFF. CDR3 nucleotide sequence: TGTGCCAGCAGCTTCAGGACTAGCGGGAGGGCCGACACCGGGGAGCTGTTTTTT. V and J are TRBV5-6 and TRBJ2-2, with 15 bases fitting TRBD2. Germline CDR1 SGHDT, CDR2 YYEEEE. CDR3 length equals 18 residues. V was pared by 2 bases and J by 3 bases, with 5 bases of the junction left unmatched.

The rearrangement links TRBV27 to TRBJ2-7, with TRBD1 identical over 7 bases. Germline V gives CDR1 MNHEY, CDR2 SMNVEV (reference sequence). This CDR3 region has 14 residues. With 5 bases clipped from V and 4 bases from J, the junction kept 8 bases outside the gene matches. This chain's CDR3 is CASSASGTDYEQYF. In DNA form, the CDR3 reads TGTGCCAGCAGTGCCTCCGGGACAGATTACGAGCAGTACTTC.

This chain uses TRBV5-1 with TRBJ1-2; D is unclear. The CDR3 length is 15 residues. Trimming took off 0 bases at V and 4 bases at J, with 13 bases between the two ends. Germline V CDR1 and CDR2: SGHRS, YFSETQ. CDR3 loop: CASSLVPEQFYGYTF. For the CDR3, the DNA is TGCGCCAGCAGCTTGGTCCCAGAGCAGTTCTATGGCTACACCTTC.

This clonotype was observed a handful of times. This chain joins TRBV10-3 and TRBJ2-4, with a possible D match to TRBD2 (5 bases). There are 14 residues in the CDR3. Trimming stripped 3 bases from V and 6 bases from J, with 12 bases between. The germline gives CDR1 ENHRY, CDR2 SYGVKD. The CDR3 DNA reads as TGTGCCATCAGTGACAGCGCCGCGGGAAACATTCAGTACTTC. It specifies CAISDSAAGNIQYF.

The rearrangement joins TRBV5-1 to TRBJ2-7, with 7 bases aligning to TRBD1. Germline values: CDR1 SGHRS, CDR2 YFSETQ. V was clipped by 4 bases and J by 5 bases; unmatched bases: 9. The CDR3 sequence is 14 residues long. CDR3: CASSALGQGDEQYV. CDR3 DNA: TGCGCCAGCAGCGCCTTAGGTCAGGGGGACGAGCAGTACGTC.

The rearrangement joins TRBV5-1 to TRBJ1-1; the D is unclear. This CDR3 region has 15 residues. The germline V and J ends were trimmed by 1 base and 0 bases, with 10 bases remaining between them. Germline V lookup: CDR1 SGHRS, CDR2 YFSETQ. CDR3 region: CASSLTVVVNTEAFF. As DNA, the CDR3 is TGCGCCAGCAGCTTGACGGTGGTGGTGAACACTGAAGCTTTCTTT.

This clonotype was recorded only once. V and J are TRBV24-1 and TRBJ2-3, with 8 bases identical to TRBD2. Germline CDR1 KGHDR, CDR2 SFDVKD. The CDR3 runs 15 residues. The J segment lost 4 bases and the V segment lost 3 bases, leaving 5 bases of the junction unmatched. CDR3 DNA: TGTGCCACCAGTGATCACGGGAGGGCTGCAGATACGCAGTATTTT. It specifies CATSDHGRAADTQYF.

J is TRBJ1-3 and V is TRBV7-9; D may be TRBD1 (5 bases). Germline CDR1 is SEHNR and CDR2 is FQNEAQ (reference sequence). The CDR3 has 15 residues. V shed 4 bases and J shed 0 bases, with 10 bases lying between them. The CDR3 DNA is TGTGCCAGCAGCTGGGGACTGAGCTCTGGAAACACCATATATTTT. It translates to CASSWGLSSGNTIYF.

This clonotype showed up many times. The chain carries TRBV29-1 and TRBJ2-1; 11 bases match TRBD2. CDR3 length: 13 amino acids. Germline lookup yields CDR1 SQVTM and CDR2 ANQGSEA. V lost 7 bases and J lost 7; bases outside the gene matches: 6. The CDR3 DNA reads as TGCAGCGCCTTAGCGGGAGGGCCGAATGAGCAGTTCTTC. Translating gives CSALAGGPNEQFF.

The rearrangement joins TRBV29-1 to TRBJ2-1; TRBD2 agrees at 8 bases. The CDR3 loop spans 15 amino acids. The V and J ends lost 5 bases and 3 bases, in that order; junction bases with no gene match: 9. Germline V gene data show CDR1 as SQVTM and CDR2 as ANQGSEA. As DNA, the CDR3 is TGCAGCGTTCTGACTAGCGCCAATTTCTACAATGAGCAGTTCTTC. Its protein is CSVLTSANFYNEQFF.

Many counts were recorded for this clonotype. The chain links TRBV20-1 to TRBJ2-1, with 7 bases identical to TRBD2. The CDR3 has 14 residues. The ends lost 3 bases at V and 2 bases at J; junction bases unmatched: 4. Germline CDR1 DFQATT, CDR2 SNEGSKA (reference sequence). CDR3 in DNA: TGCAGTGCTAGTCCGACTAGCACCTACAATGAGCAGTTCTTC. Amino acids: CSASPTSTYNEQFF.

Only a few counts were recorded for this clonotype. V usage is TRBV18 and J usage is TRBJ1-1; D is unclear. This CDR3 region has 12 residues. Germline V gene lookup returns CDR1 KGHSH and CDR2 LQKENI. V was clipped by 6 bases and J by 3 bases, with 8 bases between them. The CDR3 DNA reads TGTGCCAGCTCGGACGGACACACTGAAGCTTTCTTT. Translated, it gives CASSDGHTEAFF.

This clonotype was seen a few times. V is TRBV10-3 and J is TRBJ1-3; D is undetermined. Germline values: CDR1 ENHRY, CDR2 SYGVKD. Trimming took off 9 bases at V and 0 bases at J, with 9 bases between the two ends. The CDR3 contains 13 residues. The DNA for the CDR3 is TGTGCCATTCGACCAAGCTCTGGAAACACCATATATTTT. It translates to CAIRPSSGNTIYF.

The CDR3 is CASSSGTGLLYGNEQFF. In nucleotides, the CDR3 is TGCGCCAGCAGCTCCGGGACAGGTCTCCTATACGGGAATGAGCAGTTCTTC. The rearrangement joins TRBV5-1 to TRBJ2-1, with TRBD1 matching 8 bases. From germline, CDR1 is SGHRS and CDR2 YFSETQ. CDR3 length: 17 amino acids. V dropped 3 bases and J dropped 7; count of bases not matched to a gene: 15.

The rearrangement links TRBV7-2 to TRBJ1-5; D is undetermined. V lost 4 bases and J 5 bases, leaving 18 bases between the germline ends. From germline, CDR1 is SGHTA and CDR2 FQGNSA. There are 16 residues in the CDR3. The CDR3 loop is CASSSLGPGTHQPQHF. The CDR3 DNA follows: TGTGCCAGCAGCTCCCTCGGCCCGGGTACGCATCAGCCCCAGCATTTT.

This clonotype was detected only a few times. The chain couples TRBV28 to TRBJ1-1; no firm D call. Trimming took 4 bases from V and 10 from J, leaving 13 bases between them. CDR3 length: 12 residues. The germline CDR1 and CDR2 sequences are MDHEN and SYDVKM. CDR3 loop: CASSSGSPGAFF. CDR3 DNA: TGTGCCAGCAGTTCCGGGTCTCCGGGAGCTTTCTTT.

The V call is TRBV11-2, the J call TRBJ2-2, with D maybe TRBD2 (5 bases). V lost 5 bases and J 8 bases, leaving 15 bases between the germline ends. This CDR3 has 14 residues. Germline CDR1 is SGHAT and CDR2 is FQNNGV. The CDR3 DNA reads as TGTGCCAGCAGCCCCAGGATAGCGTCAGGGGAGCTGTTTTTT. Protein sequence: CASSPRIASGELFF.